This TCR beta chain comes out of a study of shared clonotypes between healthy human individuals (dated by TCRdb to the early 2020s). Describing the broader study: Three men and a couple of women, aged 18 to 49 years, made up the cohort. To estimate repertoire size and how much clonotype sharing occurs between individuals, the study deeply sequenced the blood TCR repertoires of several healthy adults. Per donor, three plates each were used for CD4 naive and CD4 memory, two for CD8 naive, and one for CD8 memory. Each donor's leukapheresis produced roughly between roughly 0.85 and 10 billion PBMCs. Different laboratories and diverse techniques were used to prepare libraries and sequence TCR repertoires, to increase sequencing depth and limit assay-specific biases.

As to this clone: Its binding antigen is unknown. Nothing much larger sits one base from this clone, and base qualities are not available. Within the sample, other DNA sequences also encode this same CDR3.

The research as a whole found: Sampling was restricted to blood, and TCR repertoires in tissue are likely to differ from TCR repertoires in blood. Compared with non-shared clonotypes, clonotypes shared by all four sorted-subset donors had higher generation probabilities. Larger estimated clonotype richness was generally found for naive subsets than for memory subsets. Pairwise subsampling indicated that sequencing depth was expected to affect the degree of clonotype sharing among donors. About 5% of naive CD4, around 4% of naive CD8, about 2.1% of memory CD4, and about 0.4% of memory CD8 clonotypes were shared across several donors. Because the study included only a small number of donors, the genetic and exposure-history diversity represented was limited. Even with the large sequencing depth, rarefaction of the sorted-subset datasets indicated that sequencing was incomplete.

Healthy HIV-negative adults with no recently reported acute infections or vaccinations were included as donors. Every donor was a Caucasian adult residing in Nashville, Tennessee, USA. Magnetic negative selection was used to enrich CD4+ T cells, after which naive cells were positively selected on CD45RA and the negative fraction became the memory subset. Blood was collected by leukapheresis, and PBMCs were isolated by Ficoll-Histopaque density gradient centrifugation and then cryopreserved in liquid nitrogen vapor phase. Purity and quantity of every magnetically sorted T cell population were checked by analytical flow cytometry. Each sorted fraction had its genomic DNA isolated and then quantified by UV absorbance on a Nanodrop 2000c. V is pared back by 3 bases and J by 4 bases, with 12 bases lying between the germline termini. CDR1 and CDR2 were assigned from the germline V gene (reference sequence) as SEHNR and FQNEAQ. From the cysteine up to the phenylalanine, the CDR3 has a length of 14 residues. The kept DNA is CDR3 alone, 42 bases in frame from the first base.

Using the deep immunoSEQ assay, multiplex PCR amplified TCR CDR3 regions from genomic DNA. Extracted genomic DNA from each cell subset was distributed evenly across all wells of several immunoSEQ 96-well plates, and each plate was treated as a replicate. For sorted subsets, 200 to 250 ng genomic DNA, equal to 30,000 or so T cell genomes, was loaded into each replicate PCR. Purified libraries were quantified with a Qubit 3.0 fluorometer, sized on a Bioanalyzer 2100, and re-quantified with the KAPA Library Quantification kit. Every immunoSEQ 96-well plate was sequenced on a separate single-read 150-cycle Illumina NextSeq 550 flow cell. Processing in the source paper ran as follows. Because the immunoSEQ output included only junctional sequences and no quality scores, the filtering could not be the same as the filtering used for full-length reads. To assign V/J genes and CDR3, sequences were annotated against IMGT germline references using PyIR, a Python wrapper for IgBLAST v1.9. Any read was removed if the V/J assignment was weak (E-value above 1e-6), the CDR3 was missing, or the read contained stop codons, out-of-frame junctions, or ambiguous translated residues. V3J clonotypes were defined as sequences sharing the same inferred V gene, J gene, and CDR3 amino acid sequence. Percentage overlap between repertoires was calculated by dividing the number of shared unique clonotypes by the size of the smaller repertoire. Repertoire richness was assessed with RTK rarefaction, the Chao1 estimator, and Recon v2.1 estimates of unobserved clonotypes. OLGA was used to compute generation probabilities for all TCRbeta clonotypes that the gDNA method yielded from a few donors. Sourced from immuneACCESS, this table was stored by TCRdb with only in-frame sequences that have V and J called. A share of the clones is absent; for the studies checked, an unresolved V gene accounts for under half, and the remainder has no known explanation. From that table come the V and J calls and clone size; the DNA was used to work out D and trimming. Across this sample there are 1.6 million or so clones, with about 98.5% seen only once. The ten biggest clones cover 0.36% of the sample.

This clonotype originated in a man aged 25-45 years in good health. The chain joins TRBV7-9 to TRBJ1-1; matching of 6 bases hints at TRBD1 as the D gene. Sequenced material: naive CD4+ T cells sorted from blood. The sample's cell subset or site, from its label and the paper: CD45RA+ positively selected. The CDR3 amino acid sequence is: CASSFSQGSTEAFF. The nucleotide sequence is given as TGTGCCAGCAGCTTTTCCCAGGGGTCCACTGAAGCTTTCTTT.